These 21 T cell receptor beta chains share one sample of origin, sequenced in a study of blood T cells in healthy people across ages (dated by TCRdb to the mid-2010s). The receptor library was made with 5' RACE. The second PCR ran for roughly 7 to 11 cycles and used a J-beta primer mix along with a sample-barcoded 5' primer. TCRdb redid the processing of the public reads, applying fastp at Q25 and MiXCR, and retained in-frame beta chains. Each entry merges the rows of one CDR3 protein and shows their most common DNA and genes. This sample holds 1,800,000 or so distinct CDR3 sequences; about 39% were observed only once. The ten largest clones represent under 30% of the sample. Sequenced: blood. The receptors stem from a human donor in good health.

This chain links TRBV28 with TRBJ2-1; 9 bases map to TRBD2. Germline CDR1 and CDR2: MDHEN and SYDVKM. This CDR3 is 15 amino acids long. J was trimmed by 4 bases and V by 8 bases; bases with no gene match: 9. CDR3 loop: CASPGSGGLYNEQFF. In nucleotides, the CDR3 is TGTGCCAGCCCAGGCAGCGGGGGGTTGTACAATGAGCAGTTCTTC.

This chain connects TRBV5-6 to TRBJ1-2; possibly TRBD1 for D (5 bases). The CDR3 contains 17 residues. The V gene's germline CDR1 is SGHDT and CDR2 YYEEEE. The V gene lost 2 bases and the J gene lost 3 bases, with 20 bases spanning the gap. The CDR3 loop reads CASSFGTGKSSDYGYTF. CDR3 DNA sequence: TGTGCCAGCAGCTTCGGGACGGGAAAGAGCAGTGACTATGGCTACACCTTC.

The chain couples TRBV4-3 to TRBJ2-7, with D perhaps TRBD1 (7 bases). The end of the DNA aligns better with TRBJ2-5, so the J call may be wrong. The CDR3 length is 14 residues. Germline V lookup: CDR1 LGHNA, CDR2 YSLEER. CDR3 DNA: TGCGCCAGCAGCCAAGATTTCCAGGGGGGGACCCAGTACTTC. Translation gives CASSQDFQGGTQYF.

V and J are TRBV3-1 and TRBJ2-7, with D uncertain. CDR1 LGHDT and CDR2 YNNKEL come from the germline V gene (reference sequence). V lost 4 bases, J lost 7 bases, and 14 bases lay in between. The CDR3 is made up of 13 amino acids. CDR3 DNA sequence: TGTGCCAGCAGCCGCCAGGCGGACCTTGAGCAGTACTTC. Translating gives CASSRQADLEQYF.

Only a few counts were recorded for this clonotype. V is TRBV5-5 and J is TRBJ2-3; D gene unclear. The CDR3 totals 15 residues. Germline CDR1 SGHKS, CDR2 YYEKEE (reference sequence). Trimming shortened V by 0 bases and J by 3 bases, and 11 bases separated the two germline ends. CDR3 nucleotides: TGTGCCAGCAGCTTGGTTCCAGAATCAACAGATACGCAGTATTTT. Protein sequence: CASSLVPESTDTQYF.

This clonotype was observed a handful of times. V usage is TRBV12-3 or TRBV12-4 and J usage is TRBJ2-3; TRBD2 agrees at 8 bases. CDR3 length: 15 residues. J was trimmed by 6 bases and V by 2 bases; bases with no gene match: 7. The CDR3: CASSLSGGRVDTQYF. The CDR3 DNA is TGTGCCAGCAGTTTATCGGGGGGGCGGGTTGATACGCAGTATTTT.

In this sample, this clonotype turned up a few times. J is TRBJ1-1 and V is TRBV7-9; 9 bases map to TRBD1. The CDR3 has 16 residues. Trimming took 4 bases from V and 7 from J; bases not matched to a gene: 13. The germline V gene encodes CDR1 SEHNR and CDR2 FQNEAQ (reference sequence). The CDR3 DNA sequence: TGTGCCAGCAGCTCGGGGACAGGGAAGAAGAGTGTTGAAGCTTTCTTT. It specifies CASSSGTGKKSVEAFF.

V is TRBV15 and J is TRBJ2-7; the D is unclear. Near its end, the DNA agrees better with TRBJ2-4, so the J call may be wrong. The germline V gene encodes CDR1 LNHNV and CDR2 YYDKDF (reference sequence). This CDR3 is 15 amino acids long. In nucleotides, the CDR3 is TGTGCCACCAGCAGAGTTGGGTCCTCCGAGAACATTCAGTACTTC. Residues: CATSRVGSSENIQYF.

V is TRBV7-9 and J is TRBJ1-1; D is perhaps TRBD1 (6 bases). Trimming removed 3 bases at V and 0 bases at J, with 17 bases between. The length of the CDR3 is 17 residues. CDR1 is SEHNR, CDR2 FQNEAQ, per germline (reference sequence). CDR3 coding DNA: TGTGCCAGCAGCTTCCCAAGGACAGTGACCATGAACACTGAAGCTTTCTTT. Translated, it gives CASSFPRTVTMNTEAFF.

This clonotype was recorded many times. This chain's CDR3 is CASSFQVGQGRNEQYF. Here the CDR3 DNA reads TGTGCCAGCAGCTTCCAGGTGGGACAGGGTAGAAATGAGCAGTACTTC. The chain links TRBV7-2 to TRBJ2-7; 9 positions agree with TRBD1. Germline CDR1 and CDR2: SGHTA and FQGNSA. Trimming took 3 bases from V and 7 from J; bases not matched to a gene: 13. The CDR3 totals 16 residues.

The table lists this clonotype with a few counts. The chain has TRBV5-1 and TRBJ1-1; D is possibly TRBD1 (6 bases). Trimming removed 2 bases at V and 11 bases at J, with 16 bases between. The V gene's germline CDR1 is SGHRS and CDR2 YFSETQ. This CDR3 is built from 13 residues. The CDR3 DNA follows: TGCGCCAGCAGCTTAGAGGACAGTAGTGTGGCTTTCTTT. Translated, it gives CASSLEDSSVAFF.

The rearrangement joins TRBV7-2 to TRBJ2-1, with D possibly being TRBD1 (7 bases). The J call may be incorrect, as the DNA end agrees better with TRBJ2-7. From germline, CDR1 is SGHTA and CDR2 FQGNSA. This CDR3 is built from 16 residues. The CDR3 nucleotides read TGTGCCAGCACCATGGTCCCAGGGGGGCTCTACAATGAGCAGTACTTC. Its translation is CASTMVPGGLYNEQYF.

The V gene is TRBV5-5, the J gene TRBJ1-1; D is unclear. The CDR3 loop spans 15 amino acids. In germline, CDR1 is SGHKS, CDR2 YYEKEE (reference sequence). The ends were cut back, 1 base at V and 0 bases at J, with 10 bases in the middle. The CDR3: CASSLWLGVNTEAFF. CDR3 DNA: TGTGCCAGCAGCTTGTGGCTAGGAGTGAACACTGAAGCTTTCTTT.

In its sample, this clonotype was seen a few times. The V gene is TRBV5-6, the J gene TRBJ1-2; no clear D gene. Germline-derived CDR1 and CDR2 are SGHDT and YYEEEE. The length of the CDR3 is 12 residues. Trimming left V 4 bases short and J 7 bases short, with 11 bases between. CDR3 region: CASSLMSSGYTF. CDR3 nucleotides: TGTGCCAGCAGCCTGATGTCGAGTGGCTACACCTTC.

V usage is TRBV20-1 and J usage is TRBJ2-7; D might be TRBD1 or TRBD2, each matching 5 bases. V lost 3 bases to trimming and J lost 4 bases, with 19 bases between them. The CDR3 consists of 15 residues. Germline V gene sequence: CDR1 DFQATT, CDR2 SNEGSKA (reference sequence). The chain's CDR3 is CSASGTASPFYEQYF. CDR3 DNA sequence: TGCAGTGCTAGCGGGACGGCCAGCCCATTTTACGAGCAGTACTTC.

This clonotype turned up a few times. This sequence joins TRBV29-1 and TRBJ1-4; D call uncertain. The CDR3 covers 15 residues. The germline gives CDR1 SQVTM, CDR2 ANQGSEA. Deletions cut 6 bases from V and 5 bases from J, with 19 bases between. The CDR3: CSVVLQPLGNEKLFF. CDR3 in DNA: TGCAGCGTAGTACTCCAACCCCTAGGCAATGAAAAACTGTTTTTT.

This clonotype has just a few counts. This sequence joins TRBV7-9 and TRBJ1-2; D unresolved. V gave up 3 bases and J gave up 5 bases, with 7 bases separating them. Germline lookup yields CDR1 SEHNR and CDR2 FQNEAQ (reference sequence). The CDR3 sequence is 12 residues long. The CDR3 loop reads CASSFTEYGYTF. CDR3 bases: TGTGCCAGCAGCTTTACAGAGTATGGCTACACCTTC.

The gene calls are TRBV12-3 or TRBV12-4 and TRBJ1-1; D is ambiguous. The V end was cut by 3 bases, the J end by 5 bases, with 22 bases between. The CDR3 covers 17 residues. For the CDR3, the DNA is TGTGCCAGCAGTTTCGCAGTGGGCGCGGACCTGGGGACTGAAGCTTTCTTT. It is translated as CASSFAVGADLGTEAFF.

J is TRBJ2-5 and V is TRBV7-9; 8 bases are a match to TRBD1. The J call may not be correct, given that the DNA end is closer to TRBJ2-7. The CDR3 is 15 amino acids. Germline CDR1 SEHNR, CDR2 FQNEAQ (reference sequence). The DNA of the CDR3 is TGTGCCAGCAGTTACGATGGACAGGGAGTCAACGAGCAGTACTTC. It codes for CASSYDGQGVNEQYF.

The rearrangement uses TRBV20-1 and TRBJ2-3, with a weak D call TRBD1 (5 bases). Trimming cost V 0 bases and J 4 bases, with 11 bases left between them. The V gene's germline CDR1 is DFQATT and CDR2 SNEGSKA (reference sequence). The CDR3 is 14 residues long. The CDR3 is CSAREGRVADTQYF. The CDR3 bases are TGCAGTGCTAGAGAGGGCAGGGTGGCAGATACGCAGTATTTT.

The sample holds a few counts of this clonotype. This chain joins TRBV6-1 and TRBJ2-4; 7 bases match TRBD2. The V and J ends lost 8 bases and 8 bases, in that order; junction bases with no gene match: 6. The CDR3 loop spans 12 amino acids. Germline CDR1 MNHNS, CDR2 SASEGT. The CDR3 is CASEGGADIQYF. The CDR3 region has the DNA TGTGCCAGCGAGGGAGGGGCGGACATTCAGTACTTC.